This TCR beta chain was documented in a study of early T cells in non-severe SARS-CoV-2 infection. TCRdb recomputed calls from the 5' RACE reads with MiXCR, one row per CDR3 protein. The repertoire has about 22,000 distinct CDR3 sequences, about 3.7% of them found once; the top ten carry roughly 5.7%. With 1 base removed from V and 0 bases from J, the gap between germline ends came to 6 bases. Germline V gene data show CDR1 as SGHTA and CDR2 as FQGNSA. The CDR3 runs 15 residues. This clonotype is classed as medium-sized. Its specificity is not known. Notes on the study in general: Clonotype matching in VDJdb favored anti-spike CD8 responses and did not capture private and CD4 specificities.

This TCR derives from an adult who was a healthcare worker with PCR-confirmed SARS-CoV-2 infection or an uninfected control (not recorded which). The genes are TRBV7-2 and TRBJ1-4; D not resolved. The sample taken for sequencing was whole blood. CDR3 DNA sequence: TGTGCCAGCAGCTTAGTTGGAACAACTAATGAAAAACTGTTTTTT. Translating gives CASSLVGTTNEKLFF. Variable domain in full (rest from reference TRBV7-2 and TRBJ1-4): GAGVSQSPSNKVTEKGKDVELRCDPISGHTALYWYRQSLGQGLEFLIYFQGNSAPDKSGLPSDRFSAERTGGSVSTLTIQRTQQEDSAVYLCASSLVGTTNEKLFFGSGTQLSVL.